The TCR beta chain described here comes from a study of blood T cell repertoires in COVID-19. At the level of the study: Samples came from the United States, Italy and Spain, spanning acute and convalescent COVID-19.

Germline assignment: CDR1 LNHDA and CDR2 SQIVND (reference sequence). This CDR3 spans 15 amino acids. Trimming took off 2 bases at V and 3 bases at J, with 10 bases between the two ends. As originally analysed: Counts of nucleated cells, estimated from reference gene primer amplification, were obtained. The assay was immunoSEQ multiplex PCR, and TCRdb's table has in-frame clones only and misses some. V, J and clone size reflect that table, while D and trimming were determined from the DNA. This table has a few hundred thousand clones, around nine tenths appearing once. Sequencing used peripheral blood. The source is a man younger than 45 with active or convalescent COVID-19. This sequence joins TRBV19 and TRBJ1-4; D gene ambiguous. This CDR3 is CASSILGSANEKLFF. The CDR3 DNA reads as TGTGCCAGTAGTATACTGGGGAGCGCTAATGAAAAACTGTTTTTT.